Below, one T cell receptor beta chain is given with its context. Original analysis: Counts of nucleated cells, estimated from reference gene primer amplification, were obtained. TCRdb's table, derived via immunoSEQ multiplex PCR, lists solely in-frame clones and lacks some. Clonal size and the V and J genes are those of that table, whereas D and trimming came from the DNA. The data show approximately 76,000 clones, with about 89% seen just once and around 13% held by the top ten. The record originates from a study of blood T cell repertoires in COVID-19. Turning to the study itself: COVID-19 samples collected from the United States, Italy and Spain covered acute and convalescent phases. Sources were T cells, B-cell-depleted T cells, or PBMCs; the material itself was cDNA or gDNA.

CDR3 size: 15 residues. Germline-derived CDR1 and CDR2 are SGHRS and YFSETQ. V dropped 4 bases and J dropped 7 bases, with 21 bases sitting between them. The source of this sequence is a woman in her sixties with acute or convalescent COVID-19. The sequenced sample consisted of peripheral blood. The rearrangement uses TRBV5-1 and TRBJ2-7; D not resolved. CDR3 amino acids: CASSQDTGLLWEQYF. Written as DNA, the CDR3 is TGCGCCAGCAGCCAAGACACTGGTCTGCTATGGGAGCAGTACTTC.